Ten or more counts support the clone carrying this TCR beta chain. The CDR3 contains 16 residues. Trimming took 0 bases from V and 8 from J, leaving 18 bases between them. The source of the sample is a study of T-cell reconstitution after alpha-beta-depleted transplantation in children. It was with unique molecular identifiers that the TCRbeta library was prepared. MiXCR, applied by TCRdb to the PCR reads, yields one record per CDR3 protein. The sample lists about 91,000 distinct CDR3 sequences, 6.5% to 8.5% occurring once. This TCR derives from a human donor who donated a stem cell graft to a child with congenital amegakaryocytic thrombocytopenia. Here the sequenced sample was PBMCs from the stem cell graft donor, taken from the stem cell graft. This sequence joins TRBV12-3 or TRBV12-4 and TRBJ2-3; D possibly corresponds to TRBD2 (7 bases). The CDR3 region has the DNA TGTGCCAGCAGTTTAGCACCGGGGGGACATCATCTTACGCAGTATTTT. This translates into CASSLAPGGHHLTQYF.